These 10 T cell receptor beta chains came from one sample sequenced in a study of T cell responses to AZD1222 COVID-19 vaccine. The protocol was immunoSEQ multiplex PCR, while the TCRdb copy is restricted to in-frame clones and leaves out a portion. Of over 100,000 clones in the sample, roughly 94% were seen once. Sequenced material: peripheral blood, taken on day 0 of AZD1222 vaccination. The receptor set was obtained from an adult in good health.

This clone was recorded once. V usage is TRBV30 and J usage is TRBJ1-4, with a possible D match to TRBD1 (5 bases). CDR3 size: 15 residues. V gave up 0 bases and J gave up 0 bases, with 8 bases separating them. CDR1 and CDR2 from the germline V gene are GTSNPN and SVGIG (reference sequence). The CDR3 spells CAWSVGAATNEKLFF. The CDR3 DNA follows: TGTGCCTGGAGTGTAGGGGCAGCAACTAATGAAAAACTGTTTTTT.

This clone was seen only once. The chain is built from TRBV7-9 and TRBJ1-1; D uncertain. The CDR3 length is 11 residues. Trimming took off 4 bases at V and 7 bases at J, with 7 bases between the two ends. The germline gives CDR1 SEHNR, CDR2 FQNEAQ (reference sequence). CDR3 coding DNA: TGTGCCAGCAGCTACGGCGGTGAAGCTTTCTTT. Translation: CASSYGGEAFF. Together with reference TRBV7-9 and TRBJ1-1, the CDR3 gives the full variable domain: DTGVSQNPRHKITKRGQNVTFRCDPISEHNRLYWYRQTLGQGPEFLTYFQNEAQLEKSRLLSDRFSAERPKGSFSTLEIQRTEQGDSAMYLCASSYGGEAFFGQGTRLTVV.

The chain employs TRBV19 and TRBJ1-1; D gene ambiguous. CDR1 is LNHDA, CDR2 SQIVND, per germline (reference sequence). V dropped 3 bases and J dropped 7 bases, with 9 bases sitting between them. The CDR3 is 12 residues long. The CDR3 sequence: CASSISAGEAFF. The CDR3 DNA sequence: TGTGCCAGTAGTATCTCCGCAGGTGAAGCTTTCTTT. Supplemented by reference TRBV19 and TRBJ1-1, the full variable domain reads DGGITQSPKYLFRKEGQNVTLSCEQNLNHDAMYWYRQDPGQGLRLIYYSQIVNDFQKGDIAEGYSVSREKKESFPLTVTSAQKNPTAFYLCASSISAGEAFFGQGTRLTVV.

The chain carries TRBV7-9 and TRBJ1-3, with D unclear. The V gene lost 1 base and the J gene lost 6 bases, with 4 bases spanning the gap. This CDR3 comprises 12 residues. Germline-derived CDR1 and CDR2 are SEHNR and FQNEAQ (reference sequence). Written as DNA, the CDR3 is TGTGCCAGCAGCTTAGGGGCAAACACCATATATTTT. The encoded protein is CASSLGANTIYF. The full variable domain, its missing parts supplied by reference TRBV7-9 and TRBJ1-3, is DTGVSQNPRHKITKRGQNVTFRCDPISEHNRLYWYRQTLGQGPEFLTYFQNEAQLEKSRLLSDRFSAERPKGSFSTLEIQRTEQGDSAMYLCASSLGANTIYFGEGSWLTVV.

On this clone: A junction end diverges from the germline sequence, so it may reflect a read error. The gene calls are TRBV5-4 and TRBJ1-2; D gene unclear. This CDR3 comprises 17 residues. Germline V CDR1 and CDR2: SGHNT, YYREEE (reference sequence). The CDR3 DNA reads as TGTGCCAGCAACTTGATTGGTCGGGGTTGGTCGGACTATGGCTACACCTTC. Amino acid sequence: CASNLIGRGWSDYGYTF.

The chain recombines TRBV6-2 or TRBV6-3 with TRBJ2-5; TRBD2 aligns across 14 bases. The J segment lost 5 bases and the V segment lost 6 bases, leaving 14 bases of the junction unmatched. Per the germline V gene, CDR1 is MNHEY and CDR2 is SVGEGT. The CDR3 covers 18 residues. CDR3 bases: TGTGCCAGCAGCCCTTCAGGACTAGCGGGAGGCGGATGGGAGACCCAGTACTTC. Amino acid sequence: CASSPSGLAGGGWETQYF.

The V and J genes are TRBV9 and TRBJ2-5; 9 bases match TRBD2. V lost 0 bases and J lost 3; bases outside the gene matches: 3. In germline, CDR1 is SGDLS, CDR2 YYNGEE. The CDR3 has 15 amino acids. CDR3 in amino acids: CASSVGGLAEETQYF. The CDR3 bases are TGTGCCAGCAGCGTAGGGGGACTAGCTGAAGAGACCCAGTACTTC.

The chain has TRBV10-3 and TRBJ1-2; D ambiguous. The V end was cut by 3 bases, the J end by 6 bases, with 17 bases between. This CDR3 comprises 15 residues. In germline, CDR1 is ENHRY, CDR2 SYGVKD. The CDR3 is CAISETKDWVNGYTF. CDR3 coding DNA: TGTGCCATCAGTGAAACTAAAGATTGGGTGAATGGCTACACCTTC.

This chain joins TRBV28 and TRBJ1-6, with no clear D. The V gene's germline CDR1 is MDHEN and CDR2 SYDVKM. This CDR3 contains 16 residues. Trimming left V 2 bases short and J 7 bases short, with 15 bases between. The CDR3 nucleotides are TGTGCCAGCAGTTTAGGGCAGGCCCTGAAGAATTCACCCCTCCACTTT. Translation gives CASSLGQALKNSPLHF. Based on the CDR3 plus reference TRBV28 and TRBJ1-6, the full variable domain is DVKVTQSSRYLVKRTGEKVFLECVQDMDHENMFWYRQDPGLGLRLIYFSYDVKMKEKGDIPEGYSVSREKKERFSLILESASTNQTSMYLCASSLGQALKNSPLHFGNGTRLTVT.

CDR3 nucleotide sequence: TGCGCCAGCAGCTTGCGGACAGGGAACACCGGGGAGCTGTTTTTT. This gives the protein CASSLRTGNTGELFF. The chain uses TRBV5-1 and TRBJ2-2, with 7 bases identical to TRBD1. This CDR3 has 15 residues. V shed 1 base and J 1 base; nucleotides not matched to a gene: 1. From germline, CDR1 is SGHRS and CDR2 YFSETQ. Full variable domain (outside the CDR3, taken from reference TRBV5-1 and TRBJ2-2): KAGVTQTPRYLIKTRGQQVTLSCSPISGHRSVSWYQQTPGQGLQFLFEYFSETQRNKGNFPGRFSGRQFSNSRSEMNVSTLELGDSALYLCASSLRTGNTGELFFGEGSRLTVL.